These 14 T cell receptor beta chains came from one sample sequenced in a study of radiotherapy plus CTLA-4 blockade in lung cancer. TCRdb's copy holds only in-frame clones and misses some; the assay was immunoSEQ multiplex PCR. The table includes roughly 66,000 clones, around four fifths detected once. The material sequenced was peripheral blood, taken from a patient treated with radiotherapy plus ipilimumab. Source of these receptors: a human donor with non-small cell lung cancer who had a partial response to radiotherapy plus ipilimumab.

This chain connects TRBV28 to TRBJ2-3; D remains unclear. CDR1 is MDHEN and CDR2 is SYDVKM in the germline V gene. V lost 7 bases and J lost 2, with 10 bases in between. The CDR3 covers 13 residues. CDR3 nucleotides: TGTGCCAGCACTCTCCTAACCACAGATACGCAGTATTTT. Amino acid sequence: CASTLLTTDTQYF.

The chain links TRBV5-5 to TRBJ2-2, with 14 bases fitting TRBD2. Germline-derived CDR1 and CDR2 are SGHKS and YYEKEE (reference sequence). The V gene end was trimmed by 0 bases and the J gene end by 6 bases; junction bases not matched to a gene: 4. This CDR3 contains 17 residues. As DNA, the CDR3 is TGTGCCAGCAGCTTGGGACTAGCGGGAGGGAGCGCCGGGGAGCTGTTTTTT. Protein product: CASSLGLAGGSAGELFF.

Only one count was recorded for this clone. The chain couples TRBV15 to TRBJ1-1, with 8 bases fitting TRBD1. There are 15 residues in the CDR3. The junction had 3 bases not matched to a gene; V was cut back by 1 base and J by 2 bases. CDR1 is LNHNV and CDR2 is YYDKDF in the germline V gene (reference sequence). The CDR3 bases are TGTGCCACCAGCAGAGTGGACAGGGAAAACACTGAAGCTTTCTTT. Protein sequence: CATSRVDRENTEAFF.

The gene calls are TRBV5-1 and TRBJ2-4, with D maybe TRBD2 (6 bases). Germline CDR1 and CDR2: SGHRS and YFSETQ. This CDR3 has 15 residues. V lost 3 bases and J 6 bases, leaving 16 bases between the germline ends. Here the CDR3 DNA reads TGCGCCAGCAGCTCGTCCCCGGGGGATGGAAACATTCAGTACTTC. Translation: CASSSSPGDGNIQYF.

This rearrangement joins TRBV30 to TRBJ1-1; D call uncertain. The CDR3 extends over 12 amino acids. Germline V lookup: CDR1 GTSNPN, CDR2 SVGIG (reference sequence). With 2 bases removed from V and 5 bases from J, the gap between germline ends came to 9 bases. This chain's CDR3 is CAWSNRGTEAFF. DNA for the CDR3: TGTGCCTGGAGTAACAGAGGGACTGAAGCTTTCTTT.

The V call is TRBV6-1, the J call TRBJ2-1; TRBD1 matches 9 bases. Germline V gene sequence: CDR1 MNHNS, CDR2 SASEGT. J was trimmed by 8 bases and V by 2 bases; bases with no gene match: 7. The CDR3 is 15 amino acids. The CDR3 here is CASSENWDRVYEQFF. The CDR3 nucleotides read TGTGCCAGCAGTGAAAACTGGGACAGGGTTTATGAGCAGTTCTTC.

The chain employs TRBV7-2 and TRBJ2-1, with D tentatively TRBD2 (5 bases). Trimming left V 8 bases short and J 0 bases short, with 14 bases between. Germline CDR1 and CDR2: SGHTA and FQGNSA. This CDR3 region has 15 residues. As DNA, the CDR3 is TGTGCCAGCCTTCCTAGCTCTACCTCCTACAATGAGCAGTTCTTC. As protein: CASLPSSTSYNEQFF.

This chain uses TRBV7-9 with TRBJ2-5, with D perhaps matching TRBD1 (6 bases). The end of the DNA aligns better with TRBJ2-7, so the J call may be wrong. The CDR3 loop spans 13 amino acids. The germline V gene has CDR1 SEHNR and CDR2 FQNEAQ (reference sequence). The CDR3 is CASSLSQGSEQYF. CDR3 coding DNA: TGTGCCAGCAGTCTCTCACAGGGTTCCGAGCAGTACTTC.

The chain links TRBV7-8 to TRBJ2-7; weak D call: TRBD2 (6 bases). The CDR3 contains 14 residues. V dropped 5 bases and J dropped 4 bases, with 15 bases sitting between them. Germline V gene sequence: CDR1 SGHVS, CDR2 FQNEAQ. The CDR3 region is CASSTAAGRYEQYF. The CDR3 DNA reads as TGTGCCAGCAGCACCGCGGCAGGGAGGTACGAGCAGTACTTC.

The CDR3 protein is CASSLDALGSGYTF. The CDR3 nucleotides are TGTGCCAGCAGCTTAGATGCCCTCGGGTCTGGCTACACCTTC. The chain carries TRBV7-8 and TRBJ1-2; D call uncertain. The CDR3 sequence is 14 residues long. Germline CDR1 SGHVS, CDR2 FQNEAQ. Trimming cost V 1 base and J 7 bases, with 13 bases left between them.

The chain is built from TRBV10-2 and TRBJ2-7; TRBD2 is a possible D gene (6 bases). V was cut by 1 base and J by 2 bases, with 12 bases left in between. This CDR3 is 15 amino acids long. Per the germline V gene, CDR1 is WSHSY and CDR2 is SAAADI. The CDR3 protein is CASSEWLARAYEQYF. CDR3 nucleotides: TGCGCCAGCAGTGAGTGGCTAGCGAGGGCCTACGAGCAGTACTTC.

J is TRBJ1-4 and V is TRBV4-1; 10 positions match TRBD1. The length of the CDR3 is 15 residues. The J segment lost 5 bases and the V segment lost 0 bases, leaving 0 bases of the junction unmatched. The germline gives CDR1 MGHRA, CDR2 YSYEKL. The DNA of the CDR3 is TGCGCCAGCAGCCAAGAGGGACAGGGGAATGAAAAACTGTTTTTT. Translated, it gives CASSQEGQGNEKLFF.

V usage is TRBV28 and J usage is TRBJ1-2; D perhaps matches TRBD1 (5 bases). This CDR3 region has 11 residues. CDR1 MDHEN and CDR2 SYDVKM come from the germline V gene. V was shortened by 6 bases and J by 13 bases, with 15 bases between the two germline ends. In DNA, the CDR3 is TGTGCCAGCAGATGGGAAGGGGAAGGCACCTTC. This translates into CASRWEGEGTF.

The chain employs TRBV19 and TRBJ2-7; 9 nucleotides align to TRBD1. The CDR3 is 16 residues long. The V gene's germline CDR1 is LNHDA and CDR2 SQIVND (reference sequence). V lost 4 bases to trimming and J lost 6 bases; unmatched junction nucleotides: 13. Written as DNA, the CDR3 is TGTGCCAGTAGTAAACCCCCAGACAGGGGGGACCTCGAGCAGTACTTC. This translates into CASSKPPDRGDLEQYF.